Following are 7 T cell receptor beta chains from one sample sequenced in a study of OX40 agonist ivuxolimab in advanced cancers. Produced via immunoSEQ multiplex PCR; TCRdb's table is partial and in-frame only. Counted here are roughly 92,000 clones, about 92% occurring once; the ten biggest clones make up more than 3%. The sequencing used CD4+ or CD8+ T cells sorted from blood, collected in a trial of the OX40 agonist ivuxolimab. The receptors stem from an adult with an advanced solid tumor such as melanoma, head and neck, liver or kidney cancer.

The gene calls are TRBV14 and TRBJ2-7; perhaps D is TRBD1 or TRBD2 (5 bases each). The CDR3 extends over 16 amino acids. Germline V gene data show CDR1 as SGHDN and CDR2 as FVKESK. Deletions cut 5 bases from V and 4 bases from J, with 21 bases between. CDR3 nucleotide sequence: TGTGCCAGCAGCTCCAAGGGGCAAAAGAGGGTTTACGAGCAGTACTTC. This translates into CASSSKGQKRVYEQYF. Full variable domain (rest looked up from reference TRBV14 and TRBJ2-7): EAGVTQFPSHSVIEKGQTVTLRCDPISGHDNLYWYRRVMGKEIKFLLHFVKESKQDESGMPNNRFLAERTGGTYSTLKVQPAELEDSGVYFCASSSKGQKRVYEQYFGPGTRLTVT.

The chain has TRBV19 and TRBJ1-3; 9 bases map to TRBD1. CDR1 is LNHDA, CDR2 SQIVND, per germline (reference sequence). The CDR3 covers 16 residues. Trimming took 3 bases from V and 3 from J; bases not matched to a gene: 6. The CDR3 region has the DNA TGTGCCAGTAGTATCGGACAGGGGATAATTGGAAACACCATATATTTT. It encodes CASSIGQGIIGNTIYF.

This chain connects TRBV14 to TRBJ1-6, with D uncertain. This CDR3 spans 17 amino acids. Germline CDR1 reads SGHDN; CDR2 reads FVKESK. The V end lost 2 bases, the J end lost 7 bases, and 18 bases lay between the germline ends. CDR3 region: CASSQKVKITPNSPLHF. CDR3 bases: TGTGCCAGCAGCCAAAAGGTCAAAATCACGCCGAATTCACCCCTCCACTTT.

The chain uses TRBV2 and TRBJ2-2; D remains unclear. CDR3 size: 11 residues. Germline-derived CDR1 and CDR2 are SNHLY and FYNNEI. With 5 bases removed from V and 4 bases from J, the gap between germline ends came to 2 bases. The CDR3 sequence is CASSFTGELFF. The CDR3 nucleotides are TGTGCCAGCAGTTTCACCGGGGAGCTGTTTTTT.

A note on this clone: Other nucleotide sequences in the sample specify the same CDR3. The rearrangement links TRBV19 to TRBJ2-1, with 13 positions matching TRBD2. V shed 1 base and J 7 bases; nucleotides not matched to a gene: 1. Per germline, CDR1 LNHDA and CDR2 SQIVND (reference sequence). The CDR3 is made up of 15 amino acids. The CDR3 loop is CASSIGLAGGNEQFF. DNA for the CDR3: TGTGCCAGTAGTATAGGACTAGCGGGGGGAAATGAGCAGTTCTTC.

The chain employs TRBV27 and TRBJ2-5, with 11 nucleotides matching TRBD2. The CDR3 covers 16 residues. Germline lookup yields CDR1 MNHEY and CDR2 SMNVEV (reference sequence). The J segment lost 6 bases and the V segment lost 4 bases, leaving 10 bases of the junction unmatched. The CDR3 DNA is TGTGCCAGCAGTTCCATAGCGGGGGGGCTTTCCCAGACCCAGTACTTC. Translating it yields CASSSIAGGLSQTQYF.

DNA for the CDR3: TGTGCCAGCAGCCCCCTGACAGGGGGCCCCTACGAGCAGTACTTC. This encodes CASSPLTGGPYEQYF. The rearrangement uses TRBV14 and TRBJ2-7; TRBD1 matches 10 bases. Germline assignment: CDR1 SGHDN and CDR2 FVKESK. This CDR3 comprises 15 residues. Germline trimming cut 4 bases from V and 2 bases from J; bases unmatched to any gene: 5. The complete variable domain, with remaining parts taken from reference TRBV14 and TRBJ2-7, reads EAGVTQFPSHSVIEKGQTVTLRCDPISGHDNLYWYRRVMGKEIKFLLHFVKESKQDESGMPNNRFLAERTGGTYSTLKVQPAELEDSGVYFCASSPLTGGPYEQYFGPGTRLTVT.